Included here is one T cell receptor beta chain sequence, with context. The antigen is undetermined. Germline V gives CDR1 MNHEY, CDR2 SVGAGI. The germline V and J ends were trimmed by 0 bases and 4 bases, with 9 bases remaining between them. The CDR3 length is 14 residues. TCRdb itself ran the 5' RACE reads through MiXCR, one entry per CDR3 protein. The repertoire holds about 220,000 distinct CDR3 sequences, with 15% to 20% as singletons. This sample is drawn from a study of CD8 T cells in ankylosing spondylitis. Findings and limits, study-wide: Characteristic of ankylosing spondylitis blood, it appeared, was a TCR beta motif comprising about eight highly homologous variants. Certain motif variants had earlier been reported in reactive arthritis synovial fluid and blood.

This sequence was found in a male donor with ankylosing spondylitis. Sequencing was done on a sample of blood, either unsorted or a sorted T cell fraction (not recorded which). The chain combines TRBV6-5 with TRBJ1-2; D unclear. The CDR3 DNA reads TGTGCCAGCAGTTACTCGCCGGGCAGCTATGGCTACACCTTC. This gives the protein CASSYSPGSYGYTF.